The clone carrying this T cell receptor beta chain showed up many times. Assembly of TCR beta libraries relied on iRepertoire HTBI primers together with Arm-PCR of CDR3 regions. One entry per CDR3 protein results from TCRdb running MiXCR on the multiplex PCR reads. This table has about 430,000 distinct CDR3 sequences, around 16% appearing once. The time point here: newly diagnosed GD, antithyroid drugs for less than 3 months. PBMC-extracted RNA yielded the TCR library. This sample stems from a study of regulatory T cells in long-lasting Graves disease. The same data also went into a second study, on T cells in Graves' hyperthyroidism and ophthalmopathy. That investigation notes: Patients counted as stable if ophthalmopathy did not develop within 18 months. Stable hyperthyroidism was told apart from ophthalmopathy by a model built on 13 V-J features.

The sequencing used peripheral blood mononuclear cells (PBMCs), collected at new diagnosis, from a patient treated with antithyroid drugs. The TCR was taken from a woman in her 40s with Graves disease.

CDR3 in DNA: TGCGCCAGCAGCCCCCAGCACCCGAACACCGGGGAGCTGTTTTTT. Protein product: CASSPQHPNTGELFF. This sequence joins TRBV5-1 and TRBJ2-2; D is unresolved. V lost 4 bases, J lost 0 bases, and 10 bases lay in between. This CDR3 comprises 15 residues. Germline V CDR1 and CDR2: SGHRS, YFSETQ. Variable domain in full (rest from reference TRBV5-1 and TRBJ2-2): KAGVTQTPRYLIKTRGQQVTLSCSPISGHRSVSWYQQTPGQGLQFLFEYFSETQRNKGNFPGRFSGRQFSNSRSEMNVSTLELGDSALYLCASSPQHPNTGELFFGEGSRLTVL.